A single sample is the source of the 17 T cell receptor beta chains below, sequenced in a study of graft-versus-host responses after intestinal transplantation. The data were produced by immunoSEQ multiplex PCR, yet TCRdb's version contains in-frame clones alone and is incomplete. The sample yields over 80,000 clones, 85% to 95% seen once. For these TCRs, the target antigens are not known. The sample in question was unstimulated CD8+ T cells sorted from spleen or lymph node cells, obtained before transplant. These receptors were taken from a human donor who was the organ donor for an intestinal transplant.

The genes are TRBV5-1 and TRBJ2-7, with D possibly TRBD1 on 5 matching bases. CDR1 SGHRS and CDR2 YFSETQ come from the germline V gene. Trimming stripped 4 bases from V and 7 bases from J, with 18 bases between. The CDR3 covers 14 residues. As DNA, the CDR3 is TGCGCCAGCAGCCTGCGTCAGGGTACATCTGAGCAGTACTTC. Protein product: CASSLRQGTSEQYF.

V usage is TRBV4-1 and J usage is TRBJ2-7, with 9 bases aligning to TRBD2. V was clipped by 3 bases and J by 0 bases; unmatched bases: 6. This CDR3 comprises 16 residues. Germline V gives CDR1 MGHRA, CDR2 YSYEKL. CDR3 nucleotide sequence: TGCGCCAGCAGCCAGAGTGTAGCGGGGGCCTCCTACGAGCAGTACTTC. It encodes CASSQSVAGASYEQYF.

The chain has TRBV6-5 and TRBJ1-6; D is ambiguous. Germline CDR1 MNHEY, CDR2 SVGAGI. This CDR3 is built from 13 residues. Trimming pared 1 base from V and 9 bases from J, leaving 7 bases between. The CDR3, as DNA: TGTGCCAGCAGTTACTATCCGGGTTCACCCCTCCACTTT. Residues: CASSYYPGSPLHF.

This clone is a singleton in its sample. The genes are TRBV27 and TRBJ2-3, with a weak D call TRBD1 (5 bases). This CDR3 region has 16 residues. Trimming removed 3 bases at V and 6 bases at J, with 19 bases between. CDR1 and CDR2 from the germline V gene are MNHEY and SMNVEV (reference sequence). The CDR3 region is CASSFLRTSPSDTQYF. The DNA for the CDR3 is TGTGCCAGCAGTTTTTTAAGGACATCCCCATCCGATACGCAGTATTTT.

V is TRBV5-1 and J is TRBJ2-7; D gene unclear. Germline loops: CDR1 SGHRS, CDR2 YFSETQ. CDR3 length: 13 amino acids. Deletions cut 0 bases from V and 2 bases from J, with 6 bases between. CDR3 sequence (DNA): TGCGCCAGCAGCTTGGCCTCTACCTACGAGCAGTACTTC. Translating it yields CASSLASTYEQYF.

The chain joins TRBV18 to TRBJ2-7; maybe TRBD2 (5 bases). V was shortened by 3 bases and J by 2 bases, with 32 bases between the two germline ends. CDR3 length equals 21 residues. CDR1 is KGHSH, CDR2 LQKENI, per germline. The CDR3 protein is CASSPRVDPFTYEGLTYEQYF. The CDR3 DNA reads as TGTGCCAGCTCACCGCGCGTGGACCCCTTCACCTACGAGGGTCTCACCTACGAGCAGTACTTC.

This clone was seen a handful of times. The rearrangement joins TRBV28 to TRBJ2-7, with 10 nucleotides matching TRBD1. J gave up 1 base and V 3 bases, and 6 bases lay outside the gene matches. Per germline, CDR1 MDHEN and CDR2 SYDVKM. The CDR3 totals 16 residues. The CDR3 DNA reads TGTGCCAGCAGTTTTCCCCCGGGACAGGGGTCCTACGAGCAGTACTTC. Residues: CASSFPPGQGSYEQYF.

The CDR3 loop reads CASSLPPQGNTQYF. CDR3 DNA: TGTGCCAGCAGCCTACCCCCACAGGGGAATACGCAGTATTTT. This sequence joins TRBV7-9 and TRBJ2-3, with 7 bases identical to TRBD1. The CDR3 extends over 14 amino acids. The ends lost 5 bases at V and 7 bases at J; junction bases unmatched: 9. Germline V lookup: CDR1 SEHNR, CDR2 FQNEAQ (reference sequence).

The chain couples TRBV12-5 to TRBJ1-2; no clear D gene. Germline V lookup: CDR1 LGHNT, CDR2 FRNRAP. Trimming removed 2 bases at V and 3 bases at J, with 19 bases between. The CDR3 is 17 amino acids. CDR3: CASGLLLDGPAYYGYTF. CDR3 sequence (DNA): TGTGCTAGTGGTTTGCTCCTCGATGGGCCCGCATACTATGGCTACACCTTC. The full variable domain, its missing parts supplied by reference TRBV12-5 and TRBJ1-2, is DARVTQTPRHKVTEMGQEVTMRCQPILGHNTVFWYRQTMMQGLELLAYFRNRAPLDDSGMPKDRFSAEMPDATLATLKIQPSEPRDSAVYFCASGLLLDGPAYYGYTFGSGTRLTVV.

The chain is built from TRBV6-1 and TRBJ2-1, with TRBD2 matching 7 bases. V dropped 2 bases and J dropped 2; count of bases not matched to a gene: 9. The germline V gene encodes CDR1 MNHNS and CDR2 SASEGT. This CDR3 comprises 17 residues. Here the CDR3 reads CASSELWLAVTYNEQFF. The CDR3 nucleotides read TGTGCCAGCAGTGAACTATGGCTAGCGGTAACCTACAATGAGCAGTTCTTC.

The V call is TRBV5-1, the J call TRBJ2-7, with D possibly being TRBD1 (6 bases). Per the germline V gene, CDR1 is SGHRS and CDR2 is YFSETQ. The CDR3 is 14 residues long. The V end lost 0 bases, the J end lost 6 bases, and 13 bases lay between the germline ends. The DNA of the CDR3 is TGCGCCAGCAGCTTGGTAGGGGGTGAGGTCGAGCAGTACTTC. Translation gives CASSLVGGEVEQYF.

This chain joins TRBV5-4 and TRBJ1-6; D is possibly TRBD1 (5 bases). The germline V gene has CDR1 SGHNT and CDR2 YYREEE (reference sequence). The CDR3 spans 13 residues. V lost 4 bases to trimming and J lost 10 bases, with 12 bases between them. The CDR3: CASSAGTGSPLHF. Written as DNA, the CDR3 is TGTGCCAGCAGCGCGGGGACTGGCTCACCCCTCCACTTT.

The V call is TRBV7-6, the J call TRBJ2-1, with 11 positions matching TRBD2. Trimming took 5 bases from V and 6 from J; bases not matched to a gene: 6. CDR3 length equals 15 residues. Germline CDR1 SGHVS, CDR2 FNYEAQ. The CDR3 loop reads CASSRLAGPGNEQFF. The CDR3, as DNA: TGTGCCAGCAGCAGACTAGCGGGACCAGGCAATGAGCAGTTCTTC.

This clone is a singleton in its sample. The chain couples TRBV9 to TRBJ2-2, with D perhaps TRBD2 (7 bases). Germline lookup yields CDR1 SGDLS and CDR2 YYNGEE. Trimming cost V 0 bases and J 6 bases, with 18 bases left between them. CDR3 length equals 17 residues. The DNA for the CDR3 is TGTGCCAGCAGCGTAGATTCCCGGGGGGCGCAAGCCGGGGAGCTGTTTTTT. This sequence encodes CASSVDSRGAQAGELFF.

The chain couples TRBV2 to TRBJ2-5; 12 nucleotides align to TRBD2. Germline CDR1 and CDR2: SNHLY and FYNNEI. J lost 0 bases, V lost 7 bases, and 12 bases had no gene match. The CDR3 extends over 18 amino acids. The CDR3, as DNA: TGTGCCAGCACCACACCGACTAGCGGGGGTGACTACCAAGAGACCCAGTACTTC. Encoded protein: CASTTPTSGGDYQETQYF. Based on the CDR3 plus reference TRBV2 and TRBJ2-5, the full variable domain is EPEVTQTPSHQVTQMGQEVILRCVPISNHLYFYWYRQILGQKVEFLVSFYNNEISEKSEIFDDQFSVERPDGSNFTLKIRSTKLEDSAMYFCASTTPTSGGDYQETQYFGPGTRLLVL.

Only one count was recorded for this clone. V and J are TRBV28 and TRBJ1-2; perhaps TRBD1 as D (6 bases). CDR1 and CDR2 (germline): MDHEN, SYDVKM. This CDR3 has 14 residues. V lost 3 bases and J 4 bases, leaving 12 bases between the germline ends. The CDR3 region has the DNA TGTGCCAGCAGTTTGTGGACAGCCACCTATGGCTACACCTTC. Protein sequence: CASSLWTATYGYTF.

This chain joins TRBV7-9 and TRBJ1-6; 10 bases align to TRBD1. Germline values: CDR1 SEHNR, CDR2 FQNEAQ (reference sequence). There are 17 residues in the CDR3. Losses at the gene ends were 5 bases for V and 1 base for J; bases not matched to a gene: 5. The CDR3 DNA is TGTGCCAGCAGCCAGACAGGGGGCGCTTCCTATAATTCACCCCTCCACTTT. It encodes CASSQTGGASYNSPLHF.